This TCR beta chain was recovered during a study of shared clonotypes between healthy human individuals. Terminally differentiated effector memory CD45RA+ cells were left out of the naive CD8 fraction, which was CD45RO-negative and positively selected for CCR7. Donors comprised healthy HIV-negative adults lacking recent acute infections or vaccinations. V lost 6 bases, J lost 0 bases, and 18 bases stayed unmatched. Per germline, CDR1 MNHEY and CDR2 SMNVEV (reference sequence). The CDR3 contains 19 residues. Data came from immunoSEQ multiplex PCR; TCRdb stores just in-frame clones and leaves some out. The profile shows around 1.9 million clones, more than 85% of them singletons. In this sample, this clone turned up once.

The material sequenced was naive CD8+ T cells from PBMCs. The chain uses TRBV27 and TRBJ2-5; 8 bases align to TRBD2. The sequence derives from a young man in good health. Some clones in this sample may be carry-over from other donors' samples. CDR3 amino acids: CASSPNSGSEEGYQETQYF. The CDR3 nucleotides read TGTGCCAGCAGCCCCAACAGCGGGAGTGAAGAGGGGTACCAAGAGACCCAGTACTTC.